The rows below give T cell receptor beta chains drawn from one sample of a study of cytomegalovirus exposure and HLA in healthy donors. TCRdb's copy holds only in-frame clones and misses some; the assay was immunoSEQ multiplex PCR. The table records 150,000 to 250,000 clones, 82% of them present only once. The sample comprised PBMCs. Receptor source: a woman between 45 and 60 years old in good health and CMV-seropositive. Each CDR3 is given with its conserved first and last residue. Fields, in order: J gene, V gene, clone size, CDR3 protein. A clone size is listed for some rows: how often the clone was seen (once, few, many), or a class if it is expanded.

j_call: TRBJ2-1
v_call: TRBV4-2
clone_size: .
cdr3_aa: CASSQGLADFSYNEQFF

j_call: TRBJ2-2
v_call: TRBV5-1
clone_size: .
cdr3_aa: CASSFRDRSHTGELFF

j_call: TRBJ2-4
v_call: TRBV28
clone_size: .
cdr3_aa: CASGFDTKNSQYF

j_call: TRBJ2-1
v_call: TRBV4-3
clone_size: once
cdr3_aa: CASSQLASGPFSYNEQFF

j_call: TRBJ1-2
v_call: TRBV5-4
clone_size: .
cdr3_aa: CASMEQNYGYTF

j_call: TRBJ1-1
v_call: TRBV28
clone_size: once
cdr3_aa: CASRHGGANTEAFF

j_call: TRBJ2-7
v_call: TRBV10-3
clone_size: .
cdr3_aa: CAISQGQVTYEQYF

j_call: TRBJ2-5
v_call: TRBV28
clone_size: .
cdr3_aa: CASSSGPTGQETQYF

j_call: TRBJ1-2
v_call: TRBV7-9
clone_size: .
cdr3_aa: CASAIQGGYGYTF

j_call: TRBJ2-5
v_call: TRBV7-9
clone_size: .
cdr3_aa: CASSHNGQQETQYF

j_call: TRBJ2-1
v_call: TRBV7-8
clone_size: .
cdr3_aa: CASSLELAGGFMSYNEQFF

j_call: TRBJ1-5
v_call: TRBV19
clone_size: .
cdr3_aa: CATQDRGNQPQHF

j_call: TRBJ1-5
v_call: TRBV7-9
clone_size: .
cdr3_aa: CSSSLQGTGPQHF

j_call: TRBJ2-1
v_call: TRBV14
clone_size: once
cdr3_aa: CASSPMGPLGGLYNEQFF

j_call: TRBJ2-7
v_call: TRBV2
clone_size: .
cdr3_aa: CASSEIVTSYEQYF

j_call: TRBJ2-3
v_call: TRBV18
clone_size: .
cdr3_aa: CASYWDSSATDTQYF